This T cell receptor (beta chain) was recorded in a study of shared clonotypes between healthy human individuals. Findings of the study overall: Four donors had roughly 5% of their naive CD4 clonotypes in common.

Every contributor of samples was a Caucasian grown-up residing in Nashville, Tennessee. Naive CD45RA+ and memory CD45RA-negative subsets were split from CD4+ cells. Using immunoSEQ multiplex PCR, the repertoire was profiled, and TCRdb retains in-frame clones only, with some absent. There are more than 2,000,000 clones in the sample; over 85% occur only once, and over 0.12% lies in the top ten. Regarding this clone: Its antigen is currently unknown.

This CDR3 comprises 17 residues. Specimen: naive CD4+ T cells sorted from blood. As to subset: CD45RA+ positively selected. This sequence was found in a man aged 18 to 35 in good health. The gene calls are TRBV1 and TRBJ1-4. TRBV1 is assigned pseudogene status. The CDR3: CTSSQGPRGLSEEKLFF. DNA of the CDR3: TGCACCAGCAGCCAAGGCCCCAGGGGACTCTCGGAGGAAAAACTGTTTTTT.